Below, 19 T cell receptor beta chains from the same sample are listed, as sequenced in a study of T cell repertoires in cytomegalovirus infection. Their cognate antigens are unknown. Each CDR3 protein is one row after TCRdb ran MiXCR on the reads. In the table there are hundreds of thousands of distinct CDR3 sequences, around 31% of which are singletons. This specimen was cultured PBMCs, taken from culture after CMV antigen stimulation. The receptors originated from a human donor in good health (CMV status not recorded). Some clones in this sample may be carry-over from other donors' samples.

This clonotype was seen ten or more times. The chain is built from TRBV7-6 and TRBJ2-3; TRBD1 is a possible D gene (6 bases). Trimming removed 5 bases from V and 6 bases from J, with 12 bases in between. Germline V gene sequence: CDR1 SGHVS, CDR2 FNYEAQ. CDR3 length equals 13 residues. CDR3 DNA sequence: TGTGCCAGCAGCCTCTACAGGGCGGATACGCAGTATTTT. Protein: CASSLYRADTQYF.

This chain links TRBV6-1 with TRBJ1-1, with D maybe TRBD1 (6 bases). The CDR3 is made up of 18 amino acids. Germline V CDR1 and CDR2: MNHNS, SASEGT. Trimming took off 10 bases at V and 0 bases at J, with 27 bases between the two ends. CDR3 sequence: CATSRGQMPGTMNTEAFF. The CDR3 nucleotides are TGTGCCACTTCTCGTGGACAGATGCCAGGGACCATGAACACTGAAGCTTTCTTT.

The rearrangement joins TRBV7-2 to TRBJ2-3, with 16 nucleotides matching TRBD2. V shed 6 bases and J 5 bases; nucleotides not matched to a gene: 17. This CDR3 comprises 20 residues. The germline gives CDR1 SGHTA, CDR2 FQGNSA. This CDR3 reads CASRPRGGGLAGGLVDTQYF. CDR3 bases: TGTGCCAGCAGACCCCGGGGAGGGGGACTAGCGGGGGGGCTTGTAGATACGCAGTATTTT.

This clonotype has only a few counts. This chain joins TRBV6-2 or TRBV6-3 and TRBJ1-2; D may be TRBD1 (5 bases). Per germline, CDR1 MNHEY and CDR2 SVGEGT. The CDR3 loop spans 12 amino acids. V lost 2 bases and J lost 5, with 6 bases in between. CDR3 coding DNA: TGTGCCAGCAGTTACCGGGGGTATGGCTACACCTTC. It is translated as CASSYRGYGYTF.

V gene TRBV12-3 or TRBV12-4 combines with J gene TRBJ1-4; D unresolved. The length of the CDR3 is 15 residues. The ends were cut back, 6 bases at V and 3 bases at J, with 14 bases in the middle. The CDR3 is CASRGGPAANEKLFF. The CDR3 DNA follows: TGTGCCAGCAGAGGAGGGCCGGCCGCTAATGAAAAACTGTTTTTT.

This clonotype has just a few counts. The CDR3 coding sequence is TGTGCCAGCAGCTTATCGGACAGGGGCTACTACGAGCAGTACTTC. This encodes CASSLSDRGYYEQYF. J is TRBJ2-7 and V is TRBV7-2; the match to TRBD1 covers 9 bases. Germline values: CDR1 SGHTA, CDR2 FQGNSA. This CDR3 comprises 15 residues. The ends lost 2 bases at V and 3 bases at J; junction bases unmatched: 5.

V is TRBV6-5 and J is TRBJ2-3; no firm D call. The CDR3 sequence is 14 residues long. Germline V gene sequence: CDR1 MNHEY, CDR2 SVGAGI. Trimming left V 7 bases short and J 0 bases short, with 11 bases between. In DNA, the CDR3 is TGTGCCAGCAAGAATTTTCATAGCACAGATACGCAGTATTTT. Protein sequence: CASKNFHSTDTQYF.

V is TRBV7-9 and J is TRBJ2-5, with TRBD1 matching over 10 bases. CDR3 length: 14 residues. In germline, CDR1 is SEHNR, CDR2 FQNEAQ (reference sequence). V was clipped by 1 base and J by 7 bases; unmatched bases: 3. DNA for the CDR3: TGTGCCAGCAGCTTAGGACAGGGGGCGGTGACCCAGTACTTC. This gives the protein CASSLGQGAVTQYF.

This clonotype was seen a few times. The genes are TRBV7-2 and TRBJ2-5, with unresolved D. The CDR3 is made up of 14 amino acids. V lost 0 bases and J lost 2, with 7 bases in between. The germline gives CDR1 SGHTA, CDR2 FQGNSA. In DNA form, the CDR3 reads TGTGCCAGCAGCTTAGCCAGCCGACAAGAGACCCAGTACTTC. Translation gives CASSLASRQETQYF. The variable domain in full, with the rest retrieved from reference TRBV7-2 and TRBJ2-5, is GAGVSQSPSNKVTEKGKDVELRCDPISGHTALYWYRQSLGQGLEFLIYFQGNSAPDKSGLPSDRFSAERTGGSVSTLTIQRTQQEDSAVYLCASSLASRQETQYFGPGTRLLVL.

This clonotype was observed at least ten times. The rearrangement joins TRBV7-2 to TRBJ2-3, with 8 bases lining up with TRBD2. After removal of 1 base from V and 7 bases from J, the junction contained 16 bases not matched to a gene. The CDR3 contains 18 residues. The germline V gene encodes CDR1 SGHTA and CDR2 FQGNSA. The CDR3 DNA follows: TGTGCCAGCAGCTTAGGAATCCGGCATCCCGGGAGGGTGAATACGCAGTATTTT. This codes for CASSLGIRHPGRVNTQYF.

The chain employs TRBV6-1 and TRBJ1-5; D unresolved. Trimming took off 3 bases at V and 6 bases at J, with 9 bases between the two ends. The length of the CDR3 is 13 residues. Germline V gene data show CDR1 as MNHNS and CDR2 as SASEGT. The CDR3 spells CASSDSVAQPQHF. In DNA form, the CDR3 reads TGTGCCAGCAGTGACAGTGTGGCTCAGCCCCAGCATTTT.

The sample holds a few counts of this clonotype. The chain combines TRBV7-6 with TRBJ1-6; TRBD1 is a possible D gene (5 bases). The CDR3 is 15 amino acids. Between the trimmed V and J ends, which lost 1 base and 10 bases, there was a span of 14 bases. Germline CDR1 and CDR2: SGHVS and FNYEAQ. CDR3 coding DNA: TGTGCCAGCAGCTTAGGGGACTTGGGGGAATCACCCCTCCACTTT. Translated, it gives CASSLGDLGESPLHF.

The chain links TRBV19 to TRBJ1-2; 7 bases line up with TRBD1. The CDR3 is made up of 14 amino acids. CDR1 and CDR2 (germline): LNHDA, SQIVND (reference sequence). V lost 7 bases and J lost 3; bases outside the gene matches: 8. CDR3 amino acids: CASNLRDSYYGYTF. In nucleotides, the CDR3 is TGTGCCAGTAACCTCCGGGACAGCTACTATGGCTACACCTTC.

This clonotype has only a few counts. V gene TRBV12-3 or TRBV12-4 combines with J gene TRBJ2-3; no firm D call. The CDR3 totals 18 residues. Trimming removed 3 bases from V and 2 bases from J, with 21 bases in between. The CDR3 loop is CASSFKLRLKEVTDTQYF. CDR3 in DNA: TGTGCCAGCAGTTTCAAACTCAGGCTCAAAGAAGTCACAGATACGCAGTATTTT.

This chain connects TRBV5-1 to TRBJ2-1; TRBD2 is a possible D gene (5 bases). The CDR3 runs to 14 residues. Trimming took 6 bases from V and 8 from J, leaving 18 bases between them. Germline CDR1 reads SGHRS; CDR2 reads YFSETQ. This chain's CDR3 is CASTTDLAVHEQFF. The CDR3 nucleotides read TGCGCCAGCACGACGGACTTAGCCGTCCATGAGCAGTTCTTC.

CDR3 residues: CASSFTSAQETQYF. The DNA of the CDR3 is TGTGCCAGCAGTTTCACTAGCGCCCAGGAGACCCAGTACTTC. The chain combines TRBV6-2 or TRBV6-3 with TRBJ2-5; 7 nucleotides agree with TRBD2. The length of the CDR3 is 14 residues. The germline V gene has CDR1 MNHEY and CDR2 SVGEGT. J lost 5 bases, V lost 4 bases, and 7 bases had no gene match.

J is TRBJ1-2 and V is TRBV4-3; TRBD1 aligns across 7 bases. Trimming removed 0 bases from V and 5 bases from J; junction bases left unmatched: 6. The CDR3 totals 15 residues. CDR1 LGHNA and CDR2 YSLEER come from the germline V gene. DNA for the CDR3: TGCGCCAGCAGCCAAGATAAGGGGGCAGGGTATGGCTACACCTTC. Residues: CASSQDKGAGYGYTF.

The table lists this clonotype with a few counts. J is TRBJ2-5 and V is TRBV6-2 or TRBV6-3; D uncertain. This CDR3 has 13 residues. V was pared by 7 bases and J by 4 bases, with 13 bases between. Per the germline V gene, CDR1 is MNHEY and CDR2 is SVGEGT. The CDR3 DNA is TGTGCCAGCAACGCAATTAACCGAGAGACCCAGTACTTC. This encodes CASNAINRETQYF.

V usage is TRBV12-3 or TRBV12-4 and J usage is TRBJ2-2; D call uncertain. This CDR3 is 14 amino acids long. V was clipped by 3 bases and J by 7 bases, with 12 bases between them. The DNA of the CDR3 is TGTGCCAGCAGTTTTCGTGGGGTAGGCGGGGAGCTGTTTTTT. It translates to CASSFRGVGGELFF.